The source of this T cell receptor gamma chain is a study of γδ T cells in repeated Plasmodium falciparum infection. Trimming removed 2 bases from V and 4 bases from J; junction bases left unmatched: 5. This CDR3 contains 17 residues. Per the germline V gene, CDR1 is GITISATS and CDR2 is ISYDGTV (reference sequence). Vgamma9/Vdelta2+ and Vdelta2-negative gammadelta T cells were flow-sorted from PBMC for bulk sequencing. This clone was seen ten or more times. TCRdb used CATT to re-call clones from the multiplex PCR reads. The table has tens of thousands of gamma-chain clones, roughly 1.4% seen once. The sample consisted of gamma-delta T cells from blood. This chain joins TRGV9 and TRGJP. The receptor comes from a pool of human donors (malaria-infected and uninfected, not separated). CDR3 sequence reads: CALWEAAQELGKKIKVF. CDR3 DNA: TGTGCCTTGTGGGAGGCGGCCCAAGAGTTGGGCAAAAAAATCAAGGTATTT.